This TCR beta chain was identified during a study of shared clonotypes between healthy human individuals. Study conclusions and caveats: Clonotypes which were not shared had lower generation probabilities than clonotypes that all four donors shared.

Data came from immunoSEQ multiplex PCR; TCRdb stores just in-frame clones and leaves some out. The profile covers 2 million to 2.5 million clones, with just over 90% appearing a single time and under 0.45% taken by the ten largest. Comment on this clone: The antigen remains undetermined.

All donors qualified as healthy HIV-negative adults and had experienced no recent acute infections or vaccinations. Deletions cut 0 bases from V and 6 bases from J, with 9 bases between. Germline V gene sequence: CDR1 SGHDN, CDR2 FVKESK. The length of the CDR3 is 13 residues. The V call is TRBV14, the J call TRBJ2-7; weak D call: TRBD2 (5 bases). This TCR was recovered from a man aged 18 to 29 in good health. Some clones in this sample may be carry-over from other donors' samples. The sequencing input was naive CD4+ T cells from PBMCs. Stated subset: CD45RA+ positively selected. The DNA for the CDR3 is TGTGCCAGCAGCCAAGATTCGGGGTTCGAGCAGTACTTC. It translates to CASSQDSGFEQYF.